This passage covers 21 T cell receptor beta chains from one sample sequenced in a study of vaccination and CD4 T cells after COVID-19. With the Oncomine TCR Beta short-read assay, DNA from cultured CD4+ T cells was sequenced. MiXCR, applied by TCRdb to the PCR reads, yields one record per CDR3 protein. The repertoire holds 10,000 to 15,000 distinct CDR3 sequences, with less than 80% as singletons. No antigen has been identified for these receptors. As for treatment: approximately nine-day PBMC culture with coronavirus spike peptide pools or control peptides (ViraFEST assay). Sequencing was done on a sample of CD4+ T cells from blood, cultured in vitro. The origin of the receptors is a human donor who had recovered from COVID-19.

This chain links TRBV28 with TRBJ2-4; the D gene could be TRBD1 or TRBD2 (5 bases each). The CDR3 contains 15 residues. Trimming cost V 8 bases and J 7 bases, with 21 bases left between them. Germline CDR1 is MDHEN and CDR2 is SYDVKM. The CDR3 loop is CASQFHQGPLNIQYF. The CDR3 DNA reads as TGTGCCAGCCAATTCCACCAGGGACCACTTAACATTCAGTACTTC.

The sample holds a few counts of this clonotype. The chain has TRBV24-1 and TRBJ1-5; possibly TRBD1 for D (5 bases). Germline CDR1 reads KGHDR; CDR2 reads SFDVKD. The CDR3 spans 12 residues. The V and J ends lost 4 bases and 7 bases respectively, with 7 bases between them. CDR3 loop: CATSDQGQPQHF. In DNA form, the CDR3 reads TGTGCCACCAGTGACCAGGGCCAGCCCCAGCATTTT.

This rearrangement joins TRBV7-2 to TRBJ1-1; D perhaps matches TRBD1 (6 bases). Trimming shortened V by 1 base and J by 4 bases, and 13 bases separated the two germline ends. Germline V gene data show CDR1 as SGHTA and CDR2 as FQGNSA. The CDR3 contains 15 residues. The CDR3 DNA sequence: TGTGCCAGCAGCTTAGTTTGGGGCAGGGGCACTGAAGCTTTCTTT. The encoded protein is CASSLVWGRGTEAFF. Variable domain in full (rest from reference TRBV7-2 and TRBJ1-1): GAGVSQSPSNKVTEKGKDVELRCDPISGHTALYWYRQSLGQGLEFLIYFQGNSAPDKSGLPSDRFSAERTGGSVSTLTIQRTQQEDSAVYLCASSLVWGRGTEAFFGQGTRLTVV.

This clonotype was counted once. The chain has TRBV20-1 and TRBJ2-5; 7 positions match TRBD1. Germline CDR1 reads DFQATT; CDR2 reads SNEGSKA (reference sequence). The trim removed 3 bases at V and 0 bases at J, leaving 10 bases unmatched. The CDR3 is 16 residues long. CDR3 protein: CSARGFAGTDQETQYF. DNA of the CDR3: TGCAGTGCTAGGGGATTCGCCGGGACAGACCAAGAGACCCAGTACTTC.

CDR3 in amino acids: CASSPRGQGGRAQHF. The CDR3 DNA reads as TGTGCCAGCAGTCCCAGGGGACAGGGAGGACGGGCCCAGCATTTT. This chain connects TRBV6-2 or TRBV6-3 to TRBJ1-5; 9 bases line up with TRBD1. This CDR3 spans 15 amino acids. Germline V lookup: CDR1 MNHEY, CDR2 SVGEGT. With V trimmed by 5 bases and J by 11 bases, 13 bases remained unmatched.

The CDR3 DNA is TGCGCCAGCAGCTTGCAGGTGGGGGAGATATACAATGAGCAGTTCTTC. Amino acid sequence: CASSLQVGEIYNEQFF. This rearrangement joins TRBV5-1 to TRBJ2-1; the D gene could be TRBD1 or TRBD2 (5 bases each). The CDR3 loop spans 16 amino acids. Germline V gene lookup returns CDR1 SGHRS and CDR2 YFSETQ. Trimming took off 1 base at V and 4 bases at J, with 15 bases between the two ends.

The rearrangement joins TRBV20-1 to TRBJ2-1, with D uncertain. The germline gives CDR1 DFQATT, CDR2 SNEGSKA (reference sequence). The CDR3 runs to 15 residues. Trimming pared 0 bases from V and 0 bases from J, leaving 9 bases between. CDR3 in DNA: TGCAGTGCTAGAGACGTGCGGCGCTCCTACAATGAGCAGTTCTTC. This codes for CSARDVRRSYNEQFF.

A note on this clonotype: The conserved final phenylalanine or tryptophan is absent from the CDR3, which likely points to a read error. In nucleotides, the CDR3 is TGCAGTGCTAGGCGGGACTCCACAGATACGCAGTATTTA. This sequence encodes CSARRDSTDTQYL. The V gene is TRBV20-1, the J gene TRBJ2-3, with D possibly being TRBD2 (6 bases). Trimming left V 3 bases short and J 2 bases short, with 9 bases between. Germline V CDR1 and CDR2: DFQATT, SNEGSKA (reference sequence). CDR3 length: 13 amino acids.

The rearrangement links TRBV28 to TRBJ2-3; the D call may be TRBD1 or TRBD2 (5 bases each). The CDR3 is 15 amino acids. Germline V CDR1 and CDR2: MDHEN, SYDVKM. The V gene lost 6 bases and the J gene lost 2 bases, with 15 bases spanning the gap. CDR3 in amino acids: CASRSGAANTDTQYF. The CDR3 DNA is TGTGCCAGCAGATCCGGGGCCGCAAACACAGATACGCAGTATTTT.

The rearrangement links TRBV20-1 to TRBJ2-1, with 9 bases that match TRBD2. This CDR3 region has 14 residues. V shed 6 bases, J shed 3 bases, and the junction held 6 bases outside the gene matches. In germline, CDR1 is DFQATT, CDR2 SNEGSKA (reference sequence). As DNA, the CDR3 is TGCAGTGCCCGAGCGGGAGGCCACTACAATGAGCAGTTCTTC. It translates to CSARAGGHYNEQFF.

The rearrangement links TRBV9 to TRBJ1-2; TRBD1 aligns across 7 bases. This CDR3 has 17 residues. V lost 3 bases to trimming and J lost 2 bases; unmatched junction nucleotides: 13. CDR1 is SGDLS, CDR2 YYNGEE, per germline. The CDR3 spells CASSAEPPGQFNYGYTF. As DNA, the CDR3 is TGTGCCAGCAGCGCCGAACCGCCGGGACAGTTCAACTATGGCTACACCTTC.

Only one count was recorded for this clonotype. The chain uses TRBV28 and TRBJ1-6; 10 positions agree with TRBD1. Germline CDR1 is MDHEN and CDR2 is SYDVKM. V lost 6 bases to trimming and J lost 4 bases; unmatched junction nucleotides: 3. CDR3 length equals 15 residues. CDR3 region: CASRRDRGYNSPLHF. The CDR3 DNA reads TGTGCCAGCAGGCGGGACAGGGGATATAATTCACCCCTCCACTTT.

This clonotype was counted once. The chain employs TRBV6-2 or TRBV6-3 and TRBJ2-7; D call uncertain. The CDR3 consists of 15 residues. V shed 4 bases and J shed 2 bases, with 15 bases lying between them. The germline V gene encodes CDR1 MNHEY and CDR2 SVGEGT. This CDR3 reads CASSSVPPVTYEQYF. The CDR3 coding sequence is TGTGCCAGCAGTTCAGTACCGCCCGTTACCTACGAGCAGTACTTC.

This clonotype was seen just once. The chain has TRBV21-1 and TRBJ1-1; TRBD1 was called by the table and not checked on the DNA. TRBV21-1 is marked as a pseudogene. The CDR3 loop spans 15 amino acids. The CDR3 here is CASSPMGGLNTEAFF. The CDR3 region has the DNA TGTGCCAGCAGCCCGATGGGGGGATTGAACACTGAAGCTTTCTTT.

The chain links TRBV6-5 to TRBJ1-1; D not resolved. The germline V and J ends were trimmed by 2 bases and 5 bases, with 6 bases remaining between them. Germline lookup yields CDR1 MNHEY and CDR2 SVGAGI. The CDR3 has 12 amino acids. The CDR3: CASSYGRTEAFF. Written as DNA, the CDR3 is TGTGCCAGCAGTTACGGGAGGACTGAAGCTTTCTTT.

The chain employs TRBV6-5 and TRBJ1-2; D remains ambiguous. The CDR3 extends over 15 amino acids. The V gene lost 0 bases and the J gene lost 4 bases, with 12 bases spanning the gap. In germline, CDR1 is MNHEY, CDR2 SVGAGI. CDR3 DNA sequence: TGTGCCAGCAGTTACTCAGGTGCAACAATCTATGGCTACACCTTC. Protein: CASSYSGATIYGYTF.

V is TRBV30 and J is TRBJ1-2; 7 nucleotides match TRBD1. Germline V CDR1 and CDR2: GTSNPN, SVGIG (reference sequence). V lost 1 base, J lost 6 bases, and 2 bases stayed unmatched. CDR3 length: 12 residues. CDR3 residues: CAWSARGDGYTF. The CDR3 DNA reads as TGTGCCTGGAGTGCCAGGGGGGATGGCTACACCTTC.

The chain has TRBV20-1 and TRBJ2-3; D gene unclear. CDR1 is DFQATT and CDR2 is SNEGSKA in the germline V gene (reference sequence). The V end was cut by 1 base, the J end by 4 bases, with 24 bases between. The CDR3 sequence is 18 residues long. The DNA of the CDR3 is TGCAGTGCTAGAGGGATTTTAGGTGGGAAGAGTCATCCAGATACGCAGTATTTT. Amino acids: CSARGILGGKSHPDTQYF.

The J gene is TRBJ1-5, the V gene TRBV7-2; D is possibly TRBD1 (5 bases). CDR3 length: 16 amino acids. CDR1 is SGHTA, CDR2 FQGNSA, per germline. Trimming removed 5 bases from V and 5 bases from J, with 19 bases in between. Here the CDR3 reads CASSQSRRGGYQPQHF. The CDR3 nucleotides are TGTGCCAGCAGCCAATCCAGGCGGGGCGGCTATCAGCCCCAGCATTTT.

This clonotype was observed a few times. The rearrangement links TRBV20-1 to TRBJ1-3; a possible D gene is TRBD1 (5 bases). The V end was cut by 7 bases, the J end by 3 bases, with 10 bases between. This CDR3 is built from 12 residues. Germline assignment: CDR1 DFQATT and CDR2 SNEGSKA (reference sequence). The CDR3 sequence is CSVVGVGNTIYF. CDR3 DNA: TGCAGTGTTGTAGGGGTTGGAAACACCATATATTTT.

This clonotype was seen just once. The chain employs TRBV10-3 and TRBJ1-1, with a tentative D call TRBD1 (5 bases). The CDR3 length is 14 residues. Germline CDR1 and CDR2: ENHRY and SYGVKD. Trimming left V 7 bases short and J 4 bases short, with 16 bases between. CDR3: CAITPQGSATEAFF. The CDR3 DNA reads as TGTGCCATCACCCCCCAGGGTTCGGCCACTGAAGCTTTCTTT.